The next 30 T cell receptor beta chains were all read from a single sample in a study of blood T cell repertoires in COVID-19 (dated by TCRdb to 2019 to 2021). Libraries were prepared through the immunoSEQ multiplex PCR assay. TCRdb took over this immuneACCESS table, retaining in-frame rearrangements with V and J assigned. Such tables are incomplete; in checked studies, under half of the missing clones stem from an unresolved V gene, and the remainder is unexplained. This sample holds a few hundred thousand clones; about 90% were observed only once. The ten largest account for 1% to 1.5% of the sample. The sequenced sample was peripheral blood. All receptors derive from a man aged 40-49 years with acute or convalescent COVID-19.

The chain carries TRBV19 and TRBJ2-3; TRBD1 matches 7 bases. V was pared by 5 bases and J by 6 bases, with 17 bases of the junction left unmatched. Germline CDR1 and CDR2: LNHDA and SQIVND (reference sequence). The CDR3 has 17 amino acids. The CDR3 sequence: CASSYTSGTAYTDTQYF. In nucleotides, the CDR3 is TGTGCCAGTAGTTACACCTCCGGGACAGCCTATACTGATACGCAGTATTTT.

This chain links TRBV27 with TRBJ2-1; perhaps TRBD2 as D (7 bases). The germline V and J ends were trimmed by 6 bases and 0 bases, with 12 bases remaining between them. Germline CDR1 reads MNHEY; CDR2 reads SMNVEV (reference sequence). This CDR3 has 15 residues. In DNA, the CDR3 is TGTGCCAGCAGCCGCGGGGGCCCCTCCTACAATGAGCAGTTCTTC. It specifies CASSRGGPSYNEQFF.

The rearrangement links TRBV27 to TRBJ1-1; D is uncertain. V was trimmed by 0 bases and J by 0 bases, leaving 8 bases between them. CDR3 length: 15 residues. CDR1 and CDR2 from the germline V gene are MNHEY and SMNVEV (reference sequence). As DNA, the CDR3 is TGTGCCAGCAGTTTATCCGGCGGCATGAACACTGAAGCTTTCTTT. Amino acid sequence: CASSLSGGMNTEAFF.

The rearrangement uses TRBV5-6 and TRBJ1-1; 9 bases fit TRBD1. The CDR3 has 16 amino acids. The V segment lost 0 bases and the J segment 2 bases; nucleotides outside the gene matches: 5. Per germline, CDR1 SGHDT and CDR2 YYEEEE. CDR3: CASSLVYTGGNTEAFF. The CDR3 coding sequence is TGTGCCAGCAGCTTGGTTTATACAGGGGGCAACACTGAAGCTTTCTTT.

The chain has TRBV6-2 or TRBV6-3 and TRBJ1-2; TRBD1 is a possible D gene (5 bases). The germline V and J ends were trimmed by 4 bases and 6 bases, with 9 bases remaining between them. This CDR3 is built from 12 residues. Germline values: CDR1 MNHEY, CDR2 SVGEGT. Here the CDR3 DNA reads TGTGCCAGCAGTTTAGGGGCCGATGGCTACACCTTC. Its protein product is CASSLGADGYTF.

The rearrangement links TRBV4-2 to TRBJ1-4, with TRBD1 identical over 7 bases. CDR1 LGHNA and CDR2 YNFKEQ come from the germline V gene. The CDR3 covers 15 residues. The V segment lost 2 bases and the J segment 7 bases; nucleotides outside the gene matches: 7. The CDR3 here is CASSQQQGNTEKLFF. In DNA form, the CDR3 reads TGTGCCAGCAGCCAACAACAGGGGAATACTGAAAAACTGTTTTTT.

J is TRBJ2-2 and V is TRBV5-4; D remains unclear. The CDR3 is 15 amino acids. V lost 0 bases and J lost 4, with 10 bases in between. The germline V gene encodes CDR1 SGHNT and CDR2 YYREEE (reference sequence). The CDR3 sequence: CASSLAGRATGELFF. CDR3 sequence (DNA): TGTGCCAGCAGCTTGGCGGGTCGAGCCACCGGGGAGCTGTTTTTT. The full variable domain, its missing parts supplied by reference TRBV5-4 and TRBJ2-2, is ETGVTQSPTHLIKTRGQQVTLRCSSQSGHNTVSWYQQALGQGPQFIFQYYREEENGRGNFPPRFSGLQFPNYSSELNVNALELDDSALYLCASSLAGRATGELFFGEGSRLTVL.

The J gene is TRBJ1-5, the V gene TRBV30, with D unresolved. V was trimmed by 2 bases and J by 2 bases, leaving 13 bases between them. The CDR3 runs 15 residues. Germline CDR1 reads GTSNPN; CDR2 reads SVGIG (reference sequence). The CDR3 nucleotides are TGTGCCTGGAGTCCCCTACGGGGAGGCAATCAGCCCCAGCATTTT. Translated: CAWSPLRGGNQPQHF.

The V and J genes are TRBV20-1 and TRBJ2-3, with D maybe TRBD2 (6 bases). CDR1 DFQATT and CDR2 SNEGSKA come from the germline V gene (reference sequence). The germline V and J ends were trimmed by 3 bases and 2 bases, with 18 bases remaining between them. The CDR3 is made up of 16 amino acids. This chain's CDR3 is CSASEASGGVTDTQYF. CDR3 in DNA: TGCAGTGCTAGTGAGGCCAGCGGAGGGGTCACAGATACGCAGTATTTT.

This rearrangement joins TRBV30 to TRBJ2-2; 14 bases match TRBD2. CDR1 is GTSNPN, CDR2 SVGIG, per germline (reference sequence). V gave up 1 base and J gave up 2 bases; unmatched junction bases: 6. The length of the CDR3 is 18 residues. CDR3 region: CAWSGWGTSGSNTGELFF. CDR3 sequence (DNA): TGTGCCTGGAGTGGTTGGGGGACTAGCGGGAGCAACACCGGGGAGCTGTTTTTT.

This clone was observed a handful of times. The V and J genes are TRBV25-1 and TRBJ2-2; 8 bases fit TRBD1. The CDR3 is 16 amino acids. The germline gives CDR1 MGHDK, CDR2 SYGVNS. Trimming cost V 1 base and J 6 bases; bases outside gene matches: 7. CDR3: CASSESDRARAGELFF. Here the CDR3 DNA reads TGTGCCAGCAGTGAATCGGACAGGGCAAGAGCCGGGGAGCTGTTTTTT.

V usage is TRBV27 and J usage is TRBJ2-2; D is perhaps TRBD1 (5 bases). The CDR3 consists of 13 residues. Germline lookup yields CDR1 MNHEY and CDR2 SMNVEV (reference sequence). The V gene lost 5 bases and the J gene lost 6 bases, with 10 bases spanning the gap. CDR3 sequence reads: CASSGQVSGELFF. The CDR3 DNA reads as TGTGCCAGCAGTGGACAAGTATCCGGGGAGCTGTTTTTT.

The genes are TRBV5-1 and TRBJ1-2, with TRBD1 matching over 9 bases. V dropped 4 bases and J dropped 6; count of bases not matched to a gene: 13. The CDR3 is made up of 16 amino acids. Per germline, CDR1 SGHRS and CDR2 YFSETQ. Written as DNA, the CDR3 is TGCGCCAGCAGCCGGGGGACACAGGGGGCGCAAAATGGCTACACCTTC. Translating gives CASSRGTQGAQNGYTF.

V is TRBV27 and J is TRBJ2-2, with D hard to call. The germline gives CDR1 MNHEY, CDR2 SMNVEV (reference sequence). Trimming shortened V by 3 bases and J by 0 bases, and 8 bases separated the two germline ends. The CDR3 runs 15 residues. The CDR3 reads CASSFSGPNTGELFF. CDR3 in DNA: TGTGCCAGCAGTTTCAGTGGGCCGAACACCGGGGAGCTGTTTTTT.

V gene TRBV27 combines with J gene TRBJ2-1; 11 bases align to TRBD2. The V and J ends lost 5 bases and 9 bases, in that order; junction bases with no gene match: 9. The germline CDR1 and CDR2 sequences are MNHEY and SMNVEV (reference sequence). The CDR3 extends over 15 amino acids. CDR3 nucleotide sequence: TGTGCCAGCAGTCTTAACATAGCGGGGGGGCCTGAGCAGTTCTTC. Amino acids: CASSLNIAGGPEQFF.

The chain joins TRBV5-1 to TRBJ2-7; 9 bases line up with TRBD1. The V gene end was trimmed by 3 bases and the J gene end by 2 bases; junction bases not matched to a gene: 12. Germline loops: CDR1 SGHRS, CDR2 YFSETQ. The CDR3 runs 17 residues. The CDR3 coding sequence is TGCGCCAGCAGCTCAACACCTACAGGGGGCGGGACCTACGAGCAGTACTTC. It encodes CASSSTPTGGGTYEQYF.

The chain couples TRBV4-2 to TRBJ1-1; perhaps TRBD1 as D (6 bases). The CDR3 sequence is 13 residues long. Germline V gives CDR1 LGHNA, CDR2 YNFKEQ. V was clipped by 8 bases and J by 3 bases, with 13 bases between them. The CDR3: CASGSSGDTEAFF. DNA of the CDR3: TGTGCCAGCGGATCCTCAGGGGACACTGAAGCTTTCTTT.

The chain uses TRBV7-2 and TRBJ2-1; 12 nucleotides line up with TRBD2. The CDR3 consists of 15 residues. V trimming: 4 bases; J trimming: 2 bases; junction bases outside the gene matches: 0. Germline V gene sequence: CDR1 SGHTA, CDR2 FQGNSA. CDR3 sequence: CASSSSGGAYNEQFF. CDR3 DNA sequence: TGTGCCAGCAGCTCTAGCGGGGGGGCCTACAATGAGCAGTTCTTC.

V usage is TRBV10-2 and J usage is TRBJ2-1; 8 nucleotides line up with TRBD2. Germline CDR1 and CDR2: WSHSY and SAAADI. The CDR3 is 18 residues long. V was pared by 7 bases and J by 9 bases, with 23 bases of the junction left unmatched. CDR3 residues: CASMRSSGWRGNGGEQFF. CDR3 DNA: TGCGCCAGCATGCGGTCTAGCGGGTGGAGGGGGAATGGGGGTGAGCAGTTCTTC.

J is TRBJ1-1 and V is TRBV2; 7 bases align to TRBD1. Losses at the gene ends were 7 bases for V and 1 base for J; bases not matched to a gene: 9. Germline V gene lookup returns CDR1 SNHLY and CDR2 FYNNEI. The length of the CDR3 is 15 residues. This chain's CDR3 is CASKRLGQENTEAFF. The DNA of the CDR3 is TGTGCCAGCAAGAGATTAGGACAGGAGAACACTGAAGCTTTCTTT.

The rearrangement joins TRBV7-2 to TRBJ2-1; 9 bases map to TRBD1. Germline V gives CDR1 SGHTA, CDR2 FQGNSA. CDR3 length: 15 residues. Unmatched junction bases numbered 8, after V lost 5 bases and J lost 6 bases. In DNA, the CDR3 is TGTGCCAGCAGCGCGGGACAGGGAGGCTTCAATGAGCAGTTCTTC. This codes for CASSAGQGGFNEQFF.

In regard to this clone: Given the absence of the conserved phenylalanine or tryptophan at the CDR3 end, a read error is likely. The DNA is omitted, as the CDR3 cannot be located on it reliably, and the CDR3 follows TCRdb's listing. V and J are TRBV28 and TRBJ1-2. Per germline, CDR1 MDHEN and CDR2 SYDVKM. The CDR3 is made up of 10 amino acids, end residues included. The CDR3 protein is CASIRGGATG.

The chain couples TRBV19 to TRBJ1-1, with D tentatively TRBD1 (5 bases). The CDR3 extends over 14 amino acids. V shed 3 bases and J shed 2 bases, with 10 bases lying between them. The germline CDR1 and CDR2 sequences are LNHDA and SQIVND (reference sequence). The CDR3 DNA sequence: TGTGCCAGTAGTATGACAGACCGAAACACTGAAGCTTTCTTT. Its protein product is CASSMTDRNTEAFF.

A remark on this clone: The sample holds other DNA sequences that translate to the same CDR3. The chain employs TRBV28 and TRBJ1-4; D not resolved. Germline V gene sequence: CDR1 MDHEN, CDR2 SYDVKM. The CDR3 consists of 16 residues. The germline V and J ends were trimmed by 1 base and 0 bases, with 9 bases remaining between them. The CDR3 region has the DNA TGTGCCAGCAGTTTATACCCCGGGGCAACTAATGAAAAACTGTTTTTT. Protein sequence: CASSLYPGATNEKLFF.

This rearrangement joins TRBV4-2 to TRBJ2-7; the match to TRBD2 covers 8 bases. The CDR3 totals 13 residues. Germline V CDR1 and CDR2: LGHNA, YNFKEQ. Losses at the gene ends were 7 bases for V and 7 bases for J; bases not matched to a gene: 9. The CDR3: CASTPGGRSEQYF. DNA of the CDR3: TGTGCCAGCACCCCTGGCGGGAGGAGTGAGCAGTACTTC.

The V gene is TRBV25-1, the J gene TRBJ2-1; TRBD2 matches at 7 bases. CDR3 size: 14 residues. The trim removed 2 bases at V and 6 bases at J, leaving 4 bases unmatched. CDR1 and CDR2 from the germline V gene are MGHDK and SYGVNS. The CDR3 here is CASSEQGGRNEQFF. The CDR3 region has the DNA TGTGCCAGCAGTGAACAGGGAGGGCGCAATGAGCAGTTCTTC.

The chain joins TRBV19 to TRBJ2-5, with a possible D match to TRBD2 (6 bases). CDR3 length: 16 amino acids. Germline values: CDR1 LNHDA, CDR2 SQIVND (reference sequence). V shed 5 bases and J shed 0 bases, with 16 bases lying between them. As DNA, the CDR3 is TGTGCCAGTAGTCCAGGGAGGTGGGGAAACCAAGAGACCCAGTACTTC. Its protein product is CASSPGRWGNQETQYF.

Notes on this clone: The germline gene is not matched at one end of the junction; a read error may be the cause. This rearrangement joins TRBV7-7 to TRBJ2-5, with 14 nucleotides matching TRBD2. Germline V CDR1 and CDR2: SSHAT, FNYEAQ (reference sequence). The CDR3 totals 16 residues. CDR3 coding DNA: TGTGCTAGCAGCCCGACTAGCGGGAGGGGCGGGGAGACCCAGTACTTC. Amino acid sequence: CASSPTSGRGGETQYF.

The chain carries TRBV11-2 and TRBJ1-2; D perhaps matches TRBD1 (6 bases). V gave up 1 base and J gave up 4 bases, with 16 bases separating them. This CDR3 comprises 16 residues. The germline V gene has CDR1 SGHAT and CDR2 FQNNGV. In DNA, the CDR3 is TGTGCCAGCAGCTTAGTTCGAAGGGACAAGGGCTATGGCTACACCTTC. Translating it yields CASSLVRRDKGYGYTF.

This clone was observed a few times. The chain has TRBV2 and TRBJ2-1; D might be TRBD2 (6 bases). This CDR3 comprises 15 residues. V dropped 6 bases and J dropped 6 bases, with 18 bases sitting between them. The germline V gene has CDR1 SNHLY and CDR2 FYNNEI. The CDR3 DNA sequence: TGTGCCAGCAGGAGGGGACTTCTTTCGACCAATGAGCAGTTCTTC. This encodes CASRRGLLSTNEQFF.